This T cell receptor (beta chain) was sequenced in a study of PD-L1 blockade in urothelial cancer. Study background: Patients arrived having already received 0 to 3 prior chemotherapy regimens. The analyses of blood took place 3 weeks (second dose) and 6 weeks after treatment start. The study's findings and limits: Having blood TCR clonality under the median before treatment predicted better survival.

This clone was detected only once. Its antigen is unknown. Germline V lookup: CDR1 SGHTA, CDR2 FQGNSA. With 3 bases removed from V and 0 bases from J, the gap between germline ends came to 3 bases. The CDR3 is 13 residues long. Sequenced by immunoSEQ multiplex PCR; TCRdb stores in-frame clones only, minus some. The sample lists 43,000 or so clones, 70% to 90% occurring once. Time point: pretreatment peripheral blood. Diagnoses among patients were locally advanced or metastatic urothelial carcinoma. The chain couples TRBV7-2 to TRBJ1-5; D ambiguous. The receptor comes from a man aged 55-75 years with urothelial cancer. Sample: PBMCs, taken around atezolizumab (anti-PD-L1) treatment. The CDR3 is CASSFGSNQPQHF. The CDR3 DNA follows: TGTGCCAGCAGCTTCGGTAGCAATCAGCCCCAGCATTTT.